Listed below are T cell receptor beta chains from one sample, sequenced in a study of T cells in Graves' hyperthyroidism and ophthalmopathy. TCRdb redid the calling of the multiplex PCR reads with MiXCR, one entry per CDR3 protein. The data contain 550,000 to 700,000 distinct CDR3 sequences, more than 45% of them singletons. Sequenced: peripheral blood or thyroid tissue (not recorded which). The receptor source for this set is an adult woman with Graves' disease, either hyperthyroidism or ophthalmopathy (not recorded which). The CDR3 runs from the conserved cysteine through the conserved F or W. The order of the fields is CDR3 DNA, CDR3 protein, J gene, V gene, clone size, D gene. A D gene is named only where the DNA matches it firmly. For some rows the clone size is stated as once, few or many, or as a class when expanded; others skip it.

TGTGCCAGCAGTCCGTTCGACAGCAACACCGGGGAGCTGTTTTTT | CASSPFDSNTGELFF | TRBJ2-2 | TRBV2 | NA | NA
TGTGCCAGCAGTTTACCTTTCACCGGGGAGCTGTTTTTT | CASSLPFTGELFF | TRBJ2-2 | TRBV27 | few | NA
TGTGCCAGCAGCTCTCCCGGGACAGGGGACTACGAGCAGTACTTC | CASSSPGTGDYEQYF | TRBJ2-7 | TRBV5-6 | many | TRBD1
TGTGCCAGCTGGACGAGGATAAACACCATATATTTT | CASWTRINTIYF | TRBJ1-3 | TRBV6-5 | many | NA
TGTGCCAGCAGTGGCGGGGGTCGGCAGACCCAGTACTTC | CASSGGGRQTQYF | TRBJ2-5 | TRBV2 | NA | TRBD2
TGTGCCAGCAGTTACGACAGGGCCTATGGCTACACCTTC | CASSYDRAYGYTF | TRBJ1-2 | TRBV6-5 | many | TRBD1
TGCGCCAGCAACCCACAGGGTGAGGAGGGAAACACCATATATTTT | CASNPQGEEGNTIYF | TRBJ1-3 | TRBV5-1 | NA | NA
TGCGCCACCCTGGGGAGTGGGGAGACCCAGTACTTC | CATLGSGETQYF | TRBJ2-5 | TRBV10-2 | NA | NA
TGTGCCAGCAGCCAAATGAGGGAGCTGTTTTTT | CASSQMRELFF | TRBJ2-2 | TRBV3-1 | once | NA
TGTGCCAGCAGCTCGTTGGACATGGGGGAGACCCAGTACTTC | CASSSLDMGETQYF | TRBJ2-5 | TRBV7-9 | NA | NA
TGTGCCACGAAGGGGGCTAGAGCTTTCTTT | CATKGARAFF | TRBJ1-1 | TRBV30 | many | TRBD1
TGTGCCAGCAGTTACTCCCCCAGGGGGACCCACTCTGGAAGCACCATATATTTT | CASSYSPRGTHSGSTIYF | TRBJ1-3 | TRBV10-3 | NA | TRBD1
TGTGCCACCAGCAGCCTAAGGGACAGGGAAGGGACTGAAGCTTTCTTT | CATSSLRDREGTEAFF | TRBJ1-1 | TRBV15 | NA | TRBD1
TGTGCCAGCAGTTTTGGGCATCTCTATGGCTACACCTTC | CASSFGHLYGYTF | TRBJ1-2 | TRBV12-3/TRBV12-4 | many | NA
TGTGCCAGCAGTTTAGGGTCCTTGAGGATGAACACTGAAGCTTTCTTT | CASSLGSLRMNTEAFF | TRBJ1-1 | TRBV2 | NA | NA
TGCGCCAGCAGCCAAAAGACAGTAACCGGGGAGCTGTTTTTT | CASSQKTVTGELFF | TRBJ2-2 | TRBV10-1 | NA | NA
TGTGCCAGCAGCTTGACTAGCGGGACCGGAATAACCTACGAGCAGTACTTC | CASSLTSGTGITYEQYF | TRBJ2-7 | TRBV5-4 | few | TRBD2
TGTGCCAGCAGCACCCTGGACTCCACCATATATTTT | CASSTLDSTIYF | TRBJ1-3 | TRBV7-2 | NA | NA
TGCAGCCACCCTTTTAGGACGAGGGCCAACGTCCTGACTTTC | CSHPFRTRANVLTF | TRBJ2-6 | TRBV29-1 | few | NA
TGTGCCACCAGCAGAAAACCGGGACTAGATGAGGAGACCCAGTACTTC | CATSRKPGLDEETQYF | TRBJ2-5 | TRBV15 | many | TRBD2
TGTGCCATCAGTGTTCACAGGGCCTACGAGCAGTACTTC | CAISVHRAYEQYF | TRBJ2-7 | TRBV10-3 | NA | NA
TGTGCCAGCAGTCGAGACATAAACTATGGCTACACCTTC | CASSRDINYGYTF | TRBJ1-2 | TRBV2 | many | NA
TGTGCCAGCAGCGAACAAACCGGGACAGGGACCCACCATGGCTACACCTTC | CASSEQTGTGTHHGYTF | TRBJ1-2 | TRBV6-5 | NA | TRBD1
TGTGCCAGCAGTATCTACAGGGGGCAGGCTGAAGCTTTCTTT | CASSIYRGQAEAFF | TRBJ1-1 | TRBV27 | few | TRBD1
TGCAGCGTTGTTCCGGGGGCGAACACTGAAGCTTTCTTT | CSVVPGANTEAFF | TRBJ1-1 | TRBV29-1 | few | NA
TGTGCCAGCAGCGGAAATAATGAAAAACTGTTTTTT | CASSGNNEKLFF | TRBJ1-4 | TRBV9 | NA | NA
TGCAGCTTGGAGGGACCCTCTGAAGCTTTCTTT | CSLEGPSEAFF | TRBJ1-1 | TRBV29-1 | NA | NA
TGTGCCAGCACCCAGGATCCAGCGGGGAATGAGCAGTTCTTC | CASTQDPAGNEQFF | TRBJ2-1 | TRBV2 | NA | TRBD2
TGTGCCAGCAGTCGCTCGGCGGGGGCCCAGCATTTT | CASSRSAGAQHF | TRBJ1-5 | TRBV12-3/TRBV12-4 | NA | NA